This T cell receptor beta chain was observed in a study of glioma-infiltrating T cells. TCR alpha and beta CDR3 regions were amplified from RNA using iRepertoire nested multiplex PCR. TCRdb redid the calling of the multiplex PCR reads with MiXCR, one entry per CDR3 protein. This sample has about 190,000 distinct CDR3 sequences, with more than 30% found just once. The CDR3 contains 14 residues. CDR1 is LNHDA and CDR2 is SQIVND in the germline V gene (reference sequence). The V end was cut by 4 bases, the J end by 0 bases, with 7 bases between. The sample taken for sequencing was glioma tissue, nonneoplastic brain tissue, or PBMCs (not recorded which). The rearrangement links TRBV19 to TRBJ1-5; D is ambiguous. This clonotype was sampled from a human donor with low-grade glioma or glioblastoma, undergoing nonglioma brain surgery, or in good health (not recorded which). The CDR3 protein is CASSNSNSNQPQHF. CDR3 DNA: TGTGCCAGTAGTAATAGTAATAGCAATCAGCCCCAGCATTTT.